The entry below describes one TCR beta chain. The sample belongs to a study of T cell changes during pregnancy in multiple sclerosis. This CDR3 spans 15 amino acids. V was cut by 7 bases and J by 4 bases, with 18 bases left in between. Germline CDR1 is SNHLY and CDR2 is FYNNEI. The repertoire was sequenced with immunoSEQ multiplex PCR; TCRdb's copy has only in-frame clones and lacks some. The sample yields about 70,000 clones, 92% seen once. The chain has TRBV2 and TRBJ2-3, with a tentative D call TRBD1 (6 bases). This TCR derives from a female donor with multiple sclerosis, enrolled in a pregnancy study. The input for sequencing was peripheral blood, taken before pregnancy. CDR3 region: CASNTQGPGADTQYF. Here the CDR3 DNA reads TGTGCCAGCAACACCCAAGGGCCAGGGGCAGATACGCAGTATTTT. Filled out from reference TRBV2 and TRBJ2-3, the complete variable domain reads EPEVTQTPSHQVTQMGQEVILRCVPISNHLYFYWYRQILGQKVEFLVSFYNNEISEKSEIFDDQFSVERPDGSNFTLKIRSTKLEDSAMYFCASNTQGPGADTQYFGPGTRLTVL.